This entry is about one T cell receptor beta chain. What it recognizes is unknown. The data belong to a study of T cell repertoires in cytomegalovirus infection. The wider study: Through public TCR beta signatures, both CMV infection and matching HLA type were indicated.

Study observations and caveats: The ex vivo response was dominated by HLA-C-restricted CMV-specific TCR beta clonotypes. Using cumulative public TCR beta family frequency, the authors identified those who carried CMV together with the relevant HLA.

TCRdb reanalysed the reads using MiXCR and keeps one entry per CDR3 protein. This sample has 740,000 or so distinct CDR3 sequences, with 35% found just once. The CDR3 sequence is 16 residues long. Deletions cut 6 bases from V and 3 bases from J, with 20 bases between. The germline CDR1 and CDR2 sequences are LGHNA and YNFKEQ. This TCR came from a human donor in good health (CMV status not recorded). Some clones in this sample may be carry-over from other donors' samples. The sample comprised PBMCs. V and J are TRBV4-2 and TRBJ1-2; no reliable D call. CDR3 bases: TGTGCCAGCAGAGCAAAGGACGGGCCCCTAGACTATGGCTACACCTTC. Its protein is CASRAKDGPLDYGYTF.